This T cell receptor beta chain was documented in a study of monozygotic twins with inflammatory bowel disease. Sampling involved one blood draw (under 2.7 ml) for every donor. Investigators pulled total RNA out of whole blood and did not sort T cells. CDR1 MNHEY and CDR2 SMNVEV come from the germline V gene (reference sequence). This CDR3 region has 18 residues. Details on this clonotype: No antigen is known for it.

TCRdb reprocessed the 5' RACE reads and reports one entry per CDR3 protein, with no DNA. This specimen shows fewer than 200,000 distinct CDR3 sequences; the ten leading clones hold 2.8%. Findings of the study overall: IBD patients exhibited fewer clonotypes shared with other individuals than healthy twins, particularly with disease activity. With inverse Simpson as the measure, TCRbeta diversity was lower in IBD patients than in healthy co-twins.

This receptor was taken from a human donor with ulcerative colitis or Crohn's disease, or a healthy co-twin of an affected twin (not recorded which). Material for sequencing was blood. The V gene is TRBV27, the J gene TRBJ2-6. The CDR3 spells CASSLFPLTDSGANVLTF.